This T cell receptor (beta chain) was identified in a study of blood T cells in healthy people across ages. Findings of the study overall: Naive and antigen-experienced cells were not separated, limiting conclusive comparison. Researchers report that TCR beta diversity correlated strongly with naive T cell percentage.

Germline lookup yields CDR1 MGHDK and CDR2 SYGVNS. V trimming: 1 base; J trimming: 8 bases; junction bases outside the gene matches: 9. The CDR3 is 15 residues long. A note on this clonotype: Antigen: not known.

Healthy Caucasian individuals from Russia aged about 6 to 90 served as donors. Extractions gave at least 5 micrograms of total RNA per sample. A second PCR of roughly 7 to 11 cycles used a sample-barcoded 5' primer and a J-beta primer mix. TCRdb called the 5' RACE reads again in MiXCR, with one record for every CDR3 protein. Of over 1,500,000 distinct CDR3 sequences listed, roughly two fifths are singletons. What was sequenced was blood. V is TRBV25-1 and J is TRBJ1-2; 8 bases agree with TRBD1. This receptor was obtained from a human donor in good health. The CDR3 reads CASSESGQGARGYTF. The CDR3 bases are TGTGCCAGCAGTGAATCGGGCCAGGGGGCGCGAGGCTACACCTTC.